The T cell receptor (beta chain) described here comes from a study of beta chain features in type 1 diabetes. Notes on the study in general: The study found moderately but significantly shorter TCRB CDR3s in all four CD4+ subsets of Type 1 diabetes patients. TCRB rearrangement may or may not be influenced by HLA type; here this remained unresolved.

This clone was seen a handful of times. The antigen remains undetermined. The investigators reverse transcribed all of the isolated RNA, so they sequenced expressed TCRB transcripts. Produced via immunoSEQ multiplex PCR; TCRdb's table is partial and in-frame only. The table shows under 500,000 clones, with 25% to 35% occurring only once. Trimming stripped 3 bases from V and 0 bases from J, with 11 bases between. The CDR3 consists of 15 residues. Germline-derived CDR1 and CDR2 are ENHRY and SYGVKD. The chain is built from TRBV10-3 and TRBJ2-5; D is unclear. Sequenced sample: naive CD4+ T cells from blood. The sequence derives from a man aged 18-30 years in good health. CDR3 nucleotides: TGTGCCATCAGTGAAACCGGTAGGGACCAAGAGACCCAGTACTTC. Translated: CAISETGRDQETQYF.